Presented here are 18 T cell receptor beta chains from one specimen sequenced in a study of blood T cell repertoires in COVID-19. Data came from immunoSEQ multiplex PCR; TCRdb stores just in-frame clones and leaves some out. In the table there are 150,000 to 200,000 clones, roughly 76% of which are singletons. Material for sequencing was peripheral blood. These receptors were taken from a woman aged 40 to 55 with COVID-19, enrolled during active disease.

V usage is TRBV9 and J usage is TRBJ1-4; the D is unclear. The CDR3 has 15 residues. The germline V and J ends were trimmed by 3 bases and 2 bases, with 11 bases remaining between them. CDR1 is SGDLS and CDR2 is YYNGEE in the germline V gene. CDR3 sequence (DNA): TGTGCCAGCAGCGCCGATTTGAGGACTAATGAAAAACTGTTTTTT. Amino acid sequence: CASSADLRTNEKLFF.

The DNA for the CDR3 is TGTGCCAGCAGCTTGCGTAGCTACAATGAGCAGTTCTTC. This gives the protein CASSLRSYNEQFF. The chain joins TRBV11-3 to TRBJ2-1; D gene ambiguous. The CDR3 has 13 residues. In germline, CDR1 is SGHNT, CDR2 YENEEA. V was shortened by 3 bases and J by 3 bases, with 6 bases between the two germline ends. The whole variable domain, filled in from reference TRBV11-3 and TRBJ2-1, reads EAGVVQSPRYKIIEKKQPVAFWCNPISGHNTLYWYLQNLGQGPELLIRYENEEAVDDSQLPKDRFSAERLKGVDSTLKIQPAELGDSAVYLCASSLRSYNEQFFGPGTRLTVL.

V usage is TRBV3-1 (or the pseudogene TRBV3-2) and J usage is TRBJ2-3, with D hard to call. Germline-derived CDR1 and CDR2 are LGHDT and YNNKEL (reference sequence). The germline V and J ends were trimmed by 4 bases and 6 bases, with 17 bases remaining between them. CDR3 length: 15 amino acids. The CDR3 region has the DNA TGTGCCAGCAGCCCCCCTGGAGCGAATGGGGATACGCAGTATTTT. It specifies CASSPPGANGDTQYF.

This clone was counted a single time. The genes are TRBV29-1 and TRBJ2-1, with 9 bases identical to TRBD1. CDR3 length equals 15 residues. Losses at the gene ends were 5 bases for V and 3 bases for J; bases not matched to a gene: 8. Looked up from germline, CDR1 is SQVTM and CDR2 is ANQGSEA. CDR3 nucleotides: TGCAGCGTTCCAAGCGGGACAGGGAGCTACAATGAGCAGTTCTTC. It specifies CSVPSGTGSYNEQFF.

CDR3 sequence: CASSSGLAGGPPYEQYV. Here the CDR3 DNA reads TGTGCCAGCAGCTCCGGACTAGCGGGGGGTCCGCCCTACGAGCAGTACGTC. The chain joins TRBV5-4 to TRBJ2-7; 14 nucleotides agree with TRBD2. CDR3 length equals 17 residues. Germline V gene data show CDR1 as SGHNT and CDR2 as YYREEE (reference sequence). V dropped 3 bases and J dropped 2; count of bases not matched to a gene: 7.

The genes are TRBV2 and TRBJ2-5; D is perhaps TRBD2 (6 bases). Trimming shortened V by 5 bases and J by 3 bases, and 10 bases separated the two germline ends. This CDR3 contains 13 residues. The V gene's germline CDR1 is SNHLY and CDR2 FYNNEI. This chain's CDR3 is CASSSGRKETQYF. Written as DNA, the CDR3 is TGTGCCAGCAGTTCCGGGAGAAAAGAGACCCAGTACTTC.

This clone showed up just once. The rearrangement uses TRBV11-2 and TRBJ2-7; tentative D call: TRBD2 (6 bases). The germline V and J ends were trimmed by 5 bases and 1 base, with 15 bases remaining between them. Germline CDR1 and CDR2: SGHAT and FQNNGV. This CDR3 region has 15 residues. The CDR3 region has the DNA TGTGCCAGCAGCCATTCTCCGGGACTTTCCTACGAGCAGTACTTC. Its translation is CASSHSPGLSYEQYF.

Only a few counts were recorded for this clone. The rearrangement joins TRBV7-3 to TRBJ2-3; the D gene is possibly TRBD2 (6 bases). Germline CDR1 reads SGHTA; CDR2 reads FQGTGA. V was trimmed by 5 bases and J by 0 bases, leaving 12 bases between them. This CDR3 is 15 amino acids long. Here the CDR3 DNA reads TGTGCCAGCAGCCTCCTAGCGATAAGCACAGATACGCAGTATTTT. It is translated as CASSLLAISTDTQYF.

CDR3 sequence reads: CASSLQGSRQPQHF. The CDR3 DNA reads TGTGCCAGCAGCCTACAGGGGAGTCGTCAGCCCCAGCATTTT. The V and J genes are TRBV7-9 and TRBJ1-5; 7 bases agree with TRBD1. The junction had 7 bases not matched to a gene; V was cut back by 5 bases and J by 6 bases. Germline assignment: CDR1 SEHNR and CDR2 FQNEAQ (reference sequence). The CDR3 is 14 amino acids.

The chain combines TRBV9 with TRBJ1-2; D ambiguous. V was pared by 3 bases and J by 0 bases, with 6 bases between. In germline, CDR1 is SGDLS, CDR2 YYNGEE. The CDR3 has 13 amino acids. CDR3 DNA sequence: TGTGCCAGCAGCGCGGGAGCTAACTATGGCTACACCTTC. Translating it yields CASSAGANYGYTF.

The chain carries TRBV28 and TRBJ1-6; weak D call: TRBD1 (6 bases). Per germline, CDR1 MDHEN and CDR2 SYDVKM. This CDR3 is built from 13 residues. V gave up 3 bases and J gave up 10 bases, with 10 bases separating them. In nucleotides, the CDR3 is TGTGCCAGCAGTTTCAGGGGTCGGTCACCCCTCCACTTT. Translated: CASSFRGRSPLHF.

The gene calls are TRBV19 and TRBJ1-3, with D tentatively TRBD1 (5 bases). V lost 6 bases to trimming and J lost 0 bases, with 12 bases between them. The CDR3 contains 15 residues. The germline V gene has CDR1 LNHDA and CDR2 SQIVND (reference sequence). This chain's CDR3 is CASRPRQPSGNTIYF. The CDR3 region has the DNA TGTGCCAGTAGACCACGACAGCCCTCTGGAAACACCATATATTTT.

The chain recombines TRBV3-1 (or the pseudogene TRBV3-2) with TRBJ2-5; D may be TRBD1 (5 bases). The CDR3 has 15 amino acids. V lost 0 bases to trimming and J lost 3 bases, with 11 bases between them. CDR1 and CDR2 (germline): LGHDT, YNNKEL (reference sequence). CDR3 DNA: TGTGCCAGCAGCCAAGATGCTAGGGGTAAAGAGACCCAGTACTTC. As protein: CASSQDARGKETQYF.

The V and J genes are TRBV15 and TRBJ2-1; no clear D. V lost 0 bases and J lost 7, with 4 bases in between. CDR1 and CDR2 from the germline V gene are LNHNV and YYDKDF (reference sequence). This CDR3 is built from 12 residues. CDR3 amino acids: CATSRDLNEQFF. In DNA, the CDR3 is TGTGCCACCAGCAGAGATTTAAATGAGCAGTTCTTC.

The V and J genes are TRBV7-2 and TRBJ1-2; possible D gene TRBD1, 6 bases. V was cut by 2 bases and J by 8 bases, with 12 bases left in between. This CDR3 has 13 amino acids. The germline CDR1 and CDR2 sequences are SGHTA and FQGNSA. The CDR3 DNA reads TGTGCCAGCAGCTTATTCCGGACAGACGGCTACACCTTC. Its protein product is CASSLFRTDGYTF.

The rearrangement joins TRBV11-3 to TRBJ2-3, with 14 bases identical to TRBD2. Germline lookup yields CDR1 SGHNT and CDR2 YENEEA. The CDR3 extends over 18 amino acids. Unmatched junction bases numbered 9, after V lost 1 base and J lost 6 bases. CDR3 DNA: TGTGCCAGCAGCTTAGCTCTCCCGGGACTAGCGGGAGTGGATACGCAGTATTTT. Translating gives CASSLALPGLAGVDTQYF.

This clone showed up just a few times. The chain employs TRBV30 and TRBJ1-6; 11 nucleotides match TRBD1. The CDR3 extends over 13 amino acids. Germline assignment: CDR1 GTSNPN and CDR2 SVGIG (reference sequence). J lost 7 bases, V lost 5 bases, and 1 base had no gene match. The CDR3 sequence: CAWGDRGNSPLHF. The CDR3 DNA is TGTGCCTGGGGGGACAGGGGGAATTCACCCCTCCACTTT. The whole variable domain, remainder taken from reference TRBV30 and TRBJ1-6, is SQTIHQWPATLVQPVGSPLSLECTVEGTSNPNLYWYRQAAGRGLQLLFYSVGIGQISSEVPQNLSASRPQDRQFILSSKKLLLSDSGFYLCAWGDRGNSPLHFGNGTRLTVT.

The rearrangement joins TRBV15 to TRBJ1-4; D gene uncertain. Trimming stripped 3 bases from V and 8 bases from J, with 7 bases between. CDR1 and CDR2 (germline): LNHNV, YYDKDF (reference sequence). This CDR3 has 12 residues. The CDR3 is CATSRTEEKLFF. CDR3 in DNA: TGTGCCACCAGCAGGACTGAAGAAAAACTGTTTTTT.